The clone carrying this T cell receptor beta chain was recorded a few times. In the authors' methods: Estimates of nucleated cell counts were drawn from the amplification of reference gene primers. TCRdb's copy holds only in-frame clones and misses some; the assay was immunoSEQ multiplex PCR. Clonal size and the V and J genes are those of that table, whereas D and trimming came from the DNA. This table has about 120,000 clones, roughly 79% appearing once. This CDR3 contains 13 residues. Germline V CDR1 and CDR2: SGHVS, FNYEAQ. Trimming took off 1 base at V and 9 bases at J, with 10 bases between the two ends. The sample comes from a study of blood T cell repertoires in COVID-19. On the study more broadly: Spain, Italy and the United States supplied samples that represented acute and convalescent COVID-19.

What was sequenced was peripheral blood. This clonotype was obtained from a man in his sixties or seventies with active or convalescent COVID-19. The J gene is TRBJ1-5, the V gene TRBV7-6; D not resolved. For the CDR3, the DNA is TGTGCCAGCAGCTTAGAGAGGCGGTCGCCCCAGCATTTT. It yields the protein CASSLERRSPQHF.